This T cell receptor beta chain was found in a study of blood T cell repertoires in COVID-19. V dropped 1 base and J dropped 7 bases, with 17 bases sitting between them. The length of the CDR3 is 16 residues. The germline V gene encodes CDR1 LGHDT and CDR2 YNNKEL (reference sequence). Using immunoSEQ multiplex PCR, the repertoire was profiled, and TCRdb retains in-frame clones only, with some absent. The sample yields around 150,000 clones, 80% to 90% seen once. The receptor was isolated from a man in his forties or fifties who had recovered from COVID-19. The sample comprised PBMCs or T cells enriched from blood (not recorded which). The chain joins TRBV3-1 (or the pseudogene TRBV3-2) to TRBJ2-4, with D perhaps matching TRBD1 (5 bases). Here the CDR3 reads CASSQGETAWVNIQYF. In nucleotides, the CDR3 is TGTGCCAGCAGCCAAGGAGAGACAGCTTGGGTGAACATTCAGTACTTC.